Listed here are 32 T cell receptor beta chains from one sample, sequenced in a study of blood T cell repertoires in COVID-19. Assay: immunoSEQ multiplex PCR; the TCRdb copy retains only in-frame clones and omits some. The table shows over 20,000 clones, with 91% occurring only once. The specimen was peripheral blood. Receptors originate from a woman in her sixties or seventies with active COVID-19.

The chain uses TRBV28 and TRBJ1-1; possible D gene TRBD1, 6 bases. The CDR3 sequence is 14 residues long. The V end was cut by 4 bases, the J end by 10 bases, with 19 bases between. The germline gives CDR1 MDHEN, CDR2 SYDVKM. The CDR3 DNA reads TGTGCCAGCAGTTCAGGAGAGGGGGTTTGGGGAGCTTTCTTT. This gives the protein CASSSGEGVWGAFF.

The CDR3 nucleotides are TGTGCCAGCAGTGACGGGGTGATAAACATTCAGTACTTC. Protein: CASSDGVINIQYF. This chain uses TRBV13 with TRBJ2-4; tentative D call: TRBD2 (5 bases). Between the trimmed V and J ends, which lost 6 bases and 6 bases, there was a span of 12 bases. This CDR3 has 13 amino acids. The germline V gene encodes CDR1 PRHDT and CDR2 FYEKMQ (reference sequence).

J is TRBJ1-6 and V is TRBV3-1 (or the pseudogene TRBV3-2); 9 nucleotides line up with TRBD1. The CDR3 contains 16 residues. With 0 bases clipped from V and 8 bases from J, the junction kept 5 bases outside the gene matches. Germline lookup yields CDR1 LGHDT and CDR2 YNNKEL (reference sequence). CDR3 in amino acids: CASSQEGDRVDSPLHF. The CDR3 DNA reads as TGTGCCAGCAGCCAAGAAGGGGACAGGGTTGATTCACCCCTCCACTTT.

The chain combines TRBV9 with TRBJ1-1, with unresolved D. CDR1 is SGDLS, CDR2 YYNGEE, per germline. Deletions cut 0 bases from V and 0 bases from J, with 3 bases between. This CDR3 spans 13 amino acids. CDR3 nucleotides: TGTGCCAGCAGCGTAGCAGTGAACACTGAAGCTTTCTTT. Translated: CASSVAVNTEAFF. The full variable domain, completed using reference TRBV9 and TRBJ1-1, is DSGVTQTPKHLITATGQRVTLRCSPRSGDLSVYWYQQSLDQGLQFLIQYYNGEERAKGNILERFSAQQFPDLHSELNLSSLELGDSALYFCASSVAVNTEAFFGQGTRLTVV.

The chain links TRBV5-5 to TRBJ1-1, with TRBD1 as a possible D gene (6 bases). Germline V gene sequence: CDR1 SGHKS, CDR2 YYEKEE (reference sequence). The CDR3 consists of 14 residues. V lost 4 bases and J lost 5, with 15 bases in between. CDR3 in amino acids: CASSLQGSRTEAFF. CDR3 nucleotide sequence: TGTGCCAGCAGCCTACAGGGATCCCGAACTGAAGCTTTCTTT. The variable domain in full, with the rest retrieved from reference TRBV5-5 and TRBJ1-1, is DAGVTQSPTHLIKTRGQQVTLRCSPISGHKSVSWYQQVLGQGPQFIFQYYEKEERGRGNFPDRFSARQFPNYSSELNVNALLLGDSALYLCASSLQGSRTEAFFGQGTRLTVV.

CDR3 sequence: CASSLGASYEQYF. CDR3 bases: TGTGCCAGCAGCTTAGGGGCCTCCTACGAGCAGTACTTC. V is TRBV11-2 and J is TRBJ2-7; D is ambiguous. The germline V gene encodes CDR1 SGHAT and CDR2 FQNNGV. CDR3 length: 13 amino acids. Trimming stripped 1 base from V and 0 bases from J, with 4 bases between. The whole variable domain, filled in from reference TRBV11-2 and TRBJ2-7, reads EAGVAQSPRYKIIEKRQSVAFWCNPISGHATLYWYQQILGQGPKLLIQFQNNGVVDDSQLPKDRFSAERLKGVDSTLKIQPAKLEDSAVYLCASSLGASYEQYFGPGTRLTVT.

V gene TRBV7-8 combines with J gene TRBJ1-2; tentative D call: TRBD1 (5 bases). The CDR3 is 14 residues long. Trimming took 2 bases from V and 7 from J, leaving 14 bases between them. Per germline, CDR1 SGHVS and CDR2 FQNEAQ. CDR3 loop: CASSLSVTQGGYTF. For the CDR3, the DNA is TGTGCCAGCAGCTTATCAGTGACTCAGGGTGGCTACACCTTC.

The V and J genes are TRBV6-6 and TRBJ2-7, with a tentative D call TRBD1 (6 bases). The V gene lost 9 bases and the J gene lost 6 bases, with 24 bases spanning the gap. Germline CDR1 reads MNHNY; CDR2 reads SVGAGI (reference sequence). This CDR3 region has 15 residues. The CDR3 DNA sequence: TGTGCCAGTAGGGGGAGTTGGCCAAAAGGTTCCGAGCAGTACTTC. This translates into CASRGSWPKGSEQYF.

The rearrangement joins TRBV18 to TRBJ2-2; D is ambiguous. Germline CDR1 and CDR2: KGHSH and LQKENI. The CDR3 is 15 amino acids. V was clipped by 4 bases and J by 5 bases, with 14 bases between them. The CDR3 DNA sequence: TGTGCCAGCTCACTAACCGCCGTTGAGACCGGGGAGCTGTTTTTT. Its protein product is CASSLTAVETGELFF.

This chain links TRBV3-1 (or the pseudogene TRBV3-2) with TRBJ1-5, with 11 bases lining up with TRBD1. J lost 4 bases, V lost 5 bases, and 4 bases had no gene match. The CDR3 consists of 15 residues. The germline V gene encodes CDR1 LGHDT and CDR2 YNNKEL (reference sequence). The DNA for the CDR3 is TGTGCCAGCAGCGTTGGGACAGGGGGGAATCAGCCCCAGCATTTT. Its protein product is CASSVGTGGNQPQHF.

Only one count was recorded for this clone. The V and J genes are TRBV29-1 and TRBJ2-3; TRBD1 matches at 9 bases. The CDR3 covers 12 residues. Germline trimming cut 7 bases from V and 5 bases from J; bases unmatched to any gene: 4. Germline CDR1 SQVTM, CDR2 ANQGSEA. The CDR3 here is CSASDRGDTQYF. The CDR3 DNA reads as TGCAGCGCCTCGGACAGGGGAGATACGCAGTATTTT.

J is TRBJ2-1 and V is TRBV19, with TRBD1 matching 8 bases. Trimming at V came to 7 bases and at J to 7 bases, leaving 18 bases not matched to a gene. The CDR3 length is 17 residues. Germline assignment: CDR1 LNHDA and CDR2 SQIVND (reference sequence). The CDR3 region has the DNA TGTGCCAGTACCCCATCCCCCGGGACAGGCCCTTGGAATGAGCAGTTCTTC. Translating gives CASTPSPGTGPWNEQFF.

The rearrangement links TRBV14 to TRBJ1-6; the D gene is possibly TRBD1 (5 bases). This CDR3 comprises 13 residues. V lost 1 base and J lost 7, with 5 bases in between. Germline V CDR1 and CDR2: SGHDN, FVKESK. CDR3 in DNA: TGTGCCAGCAGCCAAGGACAGAATTCACCCCTCCACTTT. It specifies CASSQGQNSPLHF.

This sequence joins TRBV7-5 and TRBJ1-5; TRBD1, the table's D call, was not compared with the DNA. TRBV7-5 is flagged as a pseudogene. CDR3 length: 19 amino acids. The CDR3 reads CARSLGADRGAYSNQPQHF. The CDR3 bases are TGTGCCAGAAGCTTAGGAGCGGACAGGGGCGCGTATAGCAATCAGCCCCAGCATTTT.

CDR3 DNA: TGCGCCAGCAGCTTGACGGGAGGGATTTACAATGAGCAGTTCTTC. Residues: CASSLTGGIYNEQFF. This chain joins TRBV5-1 and TRBJ2-1, with 8 nucleotides matching TRBD2. Germline V gene sequence: CDR1 SGHRS, CDR2 YFSETQ. J gave up 4 bases and V 1 base, and 4 bases lay outside the gene matches. The CDR3 has 15 residues.

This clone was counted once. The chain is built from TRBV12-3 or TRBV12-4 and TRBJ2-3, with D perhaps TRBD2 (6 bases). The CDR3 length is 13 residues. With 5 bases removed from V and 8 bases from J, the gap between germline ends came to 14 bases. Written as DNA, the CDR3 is TGTGCCAGCAGTCGGGACTTGCAGGGTACGCAGTATTTT. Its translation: CASSRDLQGTQYF.

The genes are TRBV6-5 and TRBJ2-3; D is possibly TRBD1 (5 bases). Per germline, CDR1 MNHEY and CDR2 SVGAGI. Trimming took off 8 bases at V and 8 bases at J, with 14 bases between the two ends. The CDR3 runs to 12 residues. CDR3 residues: CASGAHQSTQYF. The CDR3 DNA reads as TGTGCCAGCGGGGCCCATCAATCTACGCAGTATTTT.

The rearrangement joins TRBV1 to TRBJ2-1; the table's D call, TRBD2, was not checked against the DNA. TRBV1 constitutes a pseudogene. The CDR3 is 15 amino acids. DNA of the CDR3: TGCACCAGCAGCCCCCAGAGCGGGAGGCACAATGAGCAGTTCTTC. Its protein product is CTSSPQSGRHNEQFF.

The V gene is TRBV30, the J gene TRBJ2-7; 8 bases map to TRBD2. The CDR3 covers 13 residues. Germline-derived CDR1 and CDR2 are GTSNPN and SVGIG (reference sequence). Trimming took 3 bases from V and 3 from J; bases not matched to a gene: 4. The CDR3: CAWRAGAVYEQYF. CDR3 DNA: TGTGCCTGGAGAGCGGGAGCTGTCTACGAGCAGTACTTC. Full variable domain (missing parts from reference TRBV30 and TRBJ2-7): SQTIHQWPATLVQPVGSPLSLECTVEGTSNPNLYWYRQAAGRGLQLLFYSVGIGQISSEVPQNLSASRPQDRQFILSSKKLLLSDSGFYLCAWRAGAVYEQYFGPGTRLTVT.

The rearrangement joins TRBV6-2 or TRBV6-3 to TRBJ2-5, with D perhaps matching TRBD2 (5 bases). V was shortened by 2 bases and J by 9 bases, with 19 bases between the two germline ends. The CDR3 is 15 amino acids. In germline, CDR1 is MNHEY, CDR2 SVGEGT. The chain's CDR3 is CASSYQRRGRESQYF. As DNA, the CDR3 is TGTGCCAGCAGTTACCAACGTCGAGGGCGTGAGTCCCAGTACTTC.

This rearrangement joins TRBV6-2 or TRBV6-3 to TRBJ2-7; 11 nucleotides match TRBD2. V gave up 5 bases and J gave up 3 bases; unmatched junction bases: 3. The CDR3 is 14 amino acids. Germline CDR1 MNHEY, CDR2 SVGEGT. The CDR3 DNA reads TGTGCCAGCAGTAAACTAGCGGGAGACTACGAGCAGTACTTC. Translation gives CASSKLAGDYEQYF.

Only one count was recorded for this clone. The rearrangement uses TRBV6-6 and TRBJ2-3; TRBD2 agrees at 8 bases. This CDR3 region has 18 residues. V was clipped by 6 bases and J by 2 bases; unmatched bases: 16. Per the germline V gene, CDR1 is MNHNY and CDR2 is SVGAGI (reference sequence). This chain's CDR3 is CASRRTPSPGGPTDTQYF. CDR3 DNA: TGTGCCAGCAGACGAACTCCGTCGCCGGGAGGGCCCACAGATACGCAGTATTTT.

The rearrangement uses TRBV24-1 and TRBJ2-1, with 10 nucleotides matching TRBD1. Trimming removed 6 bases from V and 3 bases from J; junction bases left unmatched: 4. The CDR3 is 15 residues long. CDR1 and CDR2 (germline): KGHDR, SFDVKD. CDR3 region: CATSRGQGFYNEQFF. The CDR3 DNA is TGTGCCACCAGTAGGGGACAGGGGTTCTACAATGAGCAGTTCTTC.

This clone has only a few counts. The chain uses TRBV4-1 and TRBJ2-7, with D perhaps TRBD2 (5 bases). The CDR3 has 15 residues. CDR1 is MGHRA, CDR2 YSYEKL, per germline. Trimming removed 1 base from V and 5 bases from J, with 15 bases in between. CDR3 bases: TGCGCCAGCAGCCAAGGGCCCCAGGTCGGGAACGAGCAGTACTTC. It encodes CASSQGPQVGNEQYF.

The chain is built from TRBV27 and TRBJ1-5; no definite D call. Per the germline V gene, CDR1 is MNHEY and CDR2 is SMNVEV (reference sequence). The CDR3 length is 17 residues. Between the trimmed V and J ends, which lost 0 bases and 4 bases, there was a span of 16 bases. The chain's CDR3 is CASSLSSFPQANQPQHF. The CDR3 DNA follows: TGTGCCAGCAGTTTATCCAGTTTCCCCCAGGCTAATCAGCCCCAGCATTTT.

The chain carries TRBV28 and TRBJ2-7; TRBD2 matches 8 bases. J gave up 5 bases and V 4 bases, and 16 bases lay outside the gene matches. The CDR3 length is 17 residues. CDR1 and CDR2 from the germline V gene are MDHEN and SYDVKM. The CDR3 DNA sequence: TGTGCCAGCAGTTCATGGACTGTACGGGAGGGCCATGACGAGCAGTACTTC. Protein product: CASSSWTVREGHDEQYF.

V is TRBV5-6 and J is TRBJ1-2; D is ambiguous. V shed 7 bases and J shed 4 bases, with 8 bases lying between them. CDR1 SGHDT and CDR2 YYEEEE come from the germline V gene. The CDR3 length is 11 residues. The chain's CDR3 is CASAGFYGYTF. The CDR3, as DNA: TGTGCCAGCGCGGGGTTCTATGGCTACACCTTC.

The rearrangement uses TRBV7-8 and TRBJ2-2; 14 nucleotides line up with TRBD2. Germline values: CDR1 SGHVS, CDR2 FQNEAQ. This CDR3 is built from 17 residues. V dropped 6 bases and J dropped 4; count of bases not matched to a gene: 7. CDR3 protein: CASSSGLAGGLTGELFF. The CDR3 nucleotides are TGTGCCAGCAGTTCCGGACTAGCGGGAGGCCTCACCGGGGAGCTGTTTTTT.

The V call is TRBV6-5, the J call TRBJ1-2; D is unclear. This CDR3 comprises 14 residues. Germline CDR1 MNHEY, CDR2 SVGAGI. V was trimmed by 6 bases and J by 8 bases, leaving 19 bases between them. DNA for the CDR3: TGTGCCAGCAGCAACCACCTTCGTGGAGAAGGCTACACCTTC. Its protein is CASSNHLRGEGYTF.

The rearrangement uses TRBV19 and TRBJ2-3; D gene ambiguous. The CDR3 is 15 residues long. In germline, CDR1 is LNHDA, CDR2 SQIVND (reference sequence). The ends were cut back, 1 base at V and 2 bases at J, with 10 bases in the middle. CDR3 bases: TGTGCCAGTAGTATAGCCGGTATGATCACAGATACGCAGTATTTT. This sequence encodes CASSIAGMITDTQYF.

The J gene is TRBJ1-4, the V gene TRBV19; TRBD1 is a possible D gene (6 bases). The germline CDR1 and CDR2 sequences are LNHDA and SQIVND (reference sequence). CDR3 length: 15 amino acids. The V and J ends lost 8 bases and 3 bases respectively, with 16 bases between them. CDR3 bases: TGTGCCAGTTCTCCTGGGGGACAACCTAATGAAAAACTGTTTTTT. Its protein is CASSPGGQPNEKLFF.

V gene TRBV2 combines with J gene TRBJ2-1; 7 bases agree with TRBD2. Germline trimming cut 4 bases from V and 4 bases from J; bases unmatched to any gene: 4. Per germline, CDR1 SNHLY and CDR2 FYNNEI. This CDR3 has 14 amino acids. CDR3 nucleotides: TGTGCCAGCAGTGGGGGGGGGATATACAATGAGCAGTTCTTC. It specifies CASSGGGIYNEQFF.